The next 21 T cell receptor beta chains were all read from a single sample in a study of blood T cell repertoires in COVID-19 (TCRdb year 2020). The method behind the library was the immunoSEQ multiplex PCR assay. The immuneACCESS repertoire file appears here via TCRdb, limited to in-frame rearrangements. These files lack a portion of the clones; in checked studies, under half of the deficit traces to unresolved V genes, and the cause of the others is not known. The sample data list tens of thousands of clones, and around four fifths of these were observed just once. Around 14% of the sample rests with the top ten. Input material: peripheral blood. Receptor source: a human donor in a cohort sampled during active COVID-19.

The rearrangement joins TRBV4-3 to TRBJ1-2; TRBD1 is a possible D gene (6 bases). In germline, CDR1 is LGHNA, CDR2 YSLEER. V lost 3 bases and J lost 4, with 18 bases in between. The CDR3 length is 16 residues. The CDR3 here is CASSQGAVHSSYGYTF. As DNA, the CDR3 is TGCGCCAGCAGCCAGGGGGCGGTCCACTCCTCCTATGGCTACACCTTC.

This clone was counted a single time. This chain joins TRBV3-1 (or the pseudogene TRBV3-2) and TRBJ2-7; 14 bases are a match to TRBD2. This CDR3 region has 19 residues. Trimming cost V 4 bases and J 0 bases; bases outside gene matches: 11. CDR1 and CDR2 from the germline V gene are LGHDT and YNNKEL (reference sequence). CDR3 nucleotides: TGTGCCAGCAGCCTTACACCGGGACTAGCGGGGGCCCTCTCCTACGAGCAGTACTTC. Protein product: CASSLTPGLAGALSYEQYF.

V gene TRBV7-8 combines with J gene TRBJ2-1; TRBD2 might be the D (6 bases). Per germline, CDR1 SGHVS and CDR2 FQNEAQ. The CDR3 length is 16 residues. The V gene lost 1 base and the J gene lost 2 bases, with 12 bases spanning the gap. This CDR3 is CASSLGVAATYNEQFF. The CDR3 nucleotides read TGTGCCAGCAGCTTAGGGGTAGCGGCGACCTACAATGAGCAGTTCTTC. Supplemented by reference TRBV7-8 and TRBJ2-1, the full variable domain reads GAGVSQSPRYKVAKRGQDVALRCDPISGHVSLFWYQQALGQGPEFLTYFQNEAQLDKSGLPSDRFFAERPEGSVSTLKIQRTQQEDSAVYLCASSLGVAATYNEQFFGPGTRLTVL.

The chain employs TRBV25-1 and TRBJ2-5, with D tentatively TRBD2 (6 bases). CDR3 length equals 15 residues. V lost 1 base to trimming and J lost 3 bases, with 12 bases between them. Looked up from germline, CDR1 is MGHDK and CDR2 is SYGVNS. This CDR3 reads CASSEFAGIEETQYF. The CDR3, as DNA: TGTGCCAGCAGTGAATTTGCGGGGATCGAAGAGACCCAGTACTTC.

The genes are TRBV10-3 and TRBJ2-7; D remains ambiguous. The CDR3 is 14 amino acids. From germline, CDR1 is ENHRY and CDR2 SYGVKD. V was clipped by 0 bases and J by 2 bases, with 8 bases between them. In nucleotides, the CDR3 is TGTGCCATCAGTGAGTCGAAACGGGCCTACGAGCAGTACTTC. Translating it yields CAISESKRAYEQYF.

This clone was seen only a few times. CDR3 residues: CARPEAFWTGNNSPLHF. Here the CDR3 DNA reads TGTGCCCGGCCCGAGGCATTTTGGACGGGAAATAATTCACCCCTCCACTTT. The rearrangement uses TRBV24-1 and TRBJ1-6; the D is unclear. The germline V and J ends were trimmed by 12 bases and 5 bases, with 25 bases remaining between them. Per the germline V gene, CDR1 is KGHDR and CDR2 is SFDVKD. CDR3 size: 17 residues.

The rearrangement joins TRBV4-3 to TRBJ2-1, with TRBD1 matching over 11 bases. V dropped 3 bases and J dropped 6; count of bases not matched to a gene: 4. The CDR3 has 15 amino acids. CDR1 and CDR2 (germline): LGHNA, YSLEER. The CDR3 spells CASSQRGTGGNEQFF. Written as DNA, the CDR3 is TGCGCCAGCAGCCAGAGGGGGACAGGGGGCAATGAGCAGTTCTTC.

The chain combines TRBV7-6 with TRBJ2-7; D perhaps matches TRBD2 (6 bases). Germline lookup yields CDR1 SGHVS and CDR2 FNYEAQ. This CDR3 contains 16 residues. The ends were cut back, 8 bases at V and 0 bases at J, with 20 bases in the middle. The CDR3 is CASQRAAGQSSYEQYF. As DNA, the CDR3 is TGTGCCAGCCAAAGGGCGGCGGGGCAAAGCTCCTACGAGCAGTACTTC.

Only a few counts were recorded for this clone. The chain combines TRBV3-1 (or the pseudogene TRBV3-2) with TRBJ1-5; no reliable D call. From germline, CDR1 is LGHDT and CDR2 YNNKEL (reference sequence). CDR3 size: 13 residues. V was clipped by 2 bases and J by 3 bases, with 5 bases between them. CDR3 residues: CASSQYPNQPQHF. As DNA, the CDR3 is TGTGCCAGCAGCCAATATCCCAATCAGCCCCAGCATTTT.

This chain uses TRBV30 with TRBJ1-3; D possibly corresponds to TRBD1 (6 bases). The germline CDR1 and CDR2 sequences are GTSNPN and SVGIG (reference sequence). Trimming shortened V by 3 bases and J by 0 bases, and 9 bases separated the two germline ends. CDR3 length: 14 amino acids. CDR3 DNA sequence: TGTGCCTGGAGGCCCAGGGGCTCTGGAAACACCATATATTTT. It codes for CAWRPRGSGNTIYF.

This chain's CDR3 is CALTGYTF. CDR3 bases: TGTGCCCTAACCGGCTACACCTTC. The V and J genes are TRBV7-9 and TRBJ1-2, with no clear D. CDR1 and CDR2 from the germline V gene are SEHNR and FQNEAQ (reference sequence). The ends were cut back, 11 bases at V and 8 bases at J, with 6 bases in the middle. The CDR3 runs 8 residues.

V is TRBV5-4 and J is TRBJ1-2; TRBD1 matches 8 bases. From germline, CDR1 is SGHNT and CDR2 YYREEE (reference sequence). CDR3 length: 13 residues. Unmatched junction bases numbered 6, after V lost 4 bases and J lost 7 bases. The CDR3 DNA reads as TGTGCCAGCAGCCCGGACAGGGAAAGTGGCTACACCTTC. Translating gives CASSPDRESGYTF.

The CDR3 nucleotides read TGTGCTAGTGGTTCCTGGACAGGGGCCAATTCTGGGGCCAACGTCCTGACTTTC. This sequence encodes CASGSWTGANSGANVLTF. The J gene is TRBJ2-6, the V gene TRBV12-5, with TRBD1 matching 9 bases. The CDR3 covers 18 residues. Germline trimming cut 4 bases from V and 1 base from J; bases unmatched to any gene: 8. The germline gives CDR1 LGHNT, CDR2 FRNRAP.

This clone was detected only a few times. CDR3 residues: CAWTWTGGKNIQYF. DNA for the CDR3: TGTGCCTGGACCTGGACAGGGGGTAAAAACATTCAGTACTTC. The J gene is TRBJ2-4, the V gene TRBV30; TRBD1 agrees at 10 bases. The junction had 4 bases not matched to a gene; V was cut back by 4 bases and J by 4 bases. Germline V gene lookup returns CDR1 GTSNPN and CDR2 SVGIG (reference sequence). This CDR3 spans 14 amino acids. Filled out from reference TRBV30 and TRBJ2-4, the complete variable domain reads SQTIHQWPATLVQPVGSPLSLECTVEGTSNPNLYWYRQAAGRGLQLLFYSVGIGQISSEVPQNLSASRPQDRQFILSSKKLLLSDSGFYLCAWTWTGGKNIQYFGAGTRLSVL.

The J gene is TRBJ1-4, the V gene TRBV18, with 10 bases aligning to TRBD1. CDR1 and CDR2 (germline): KGHSH, LQKENI. Trimming at V came to 3 bases and at J to 5 bases, leaving 6 bases not matched to a gene. The CDR3 has 16 residues. The CDR3 coding sequence is TGTGCCAGCTCACCTCAGCCGGGACAGGGGAATGAAAAACTGTTTTTT. Protein: CASSPQPGQGNEKLFF.

This clone showed up just a few times. The chain links TRBV3-1 (or the pseudogene TRBV3-2) to TRBJ2-2; D perhaps matches TRBD2 (7 bases). CDR3 length: 18 residues. Germline V CDR1 and CDR2: LGHDT, YNNKEL (reference sequence). Trimming left V 1 base short and J 0 bases short, with 15 bases between. CDR3 DNA: TGTGCCAGCAGCCAAGTGGGGGGGCTAGCGCCGAACACCGGGGAGCTGTTTTTT. Protein product: CASSQVGGLAPNTGELFF.

The chain recombines TRBV19 with TRBJ1-4; 9 bases map to TRBD1. The CDR3 is 14 amino acids. Germline V gene data show CDR1 as LNHDA and CDR2 as SQIVND (reference sequence). The trim removed 8 bases at V and 5 bases at J, leaving 6 bases unmatched. CDR3 coding DNA: TGTGCCAGTTCCGCCGACAGGGGGAATGAAAAACTGTTTTTT. Its protein is CASSADRGNEKLFF.

V usage is TRBV7-3 and J usage is TRBJ2-3; 14 positions match TRBD2. CDR1 is SGHTA, CDR2 FQGTGA, per germline. This CDR3 is 16 amino acids long. The junction had 2 bases not matched to a gene; V was cut back by 5 bases and J by 1 base. CDR3 region: CASSRGLAGGTDTQYF. CDR3 in DNA: TGTGCCAGCAGCCGGGGACTAGCGGGGGGCACAGATACGCAGTATTTT.

J is TRBJ1-2 and V is TRBV28; D might be TRBD1 (5 bases). Germline CDR1 is MDHEN and CDR2 is SYDVKM. V was trimmed by 8 bases and J by 2 bases, leaving 12 bases between them. The CDR3 loop spans 13 amino acids. As DNA, the CDR3 is TGTGCCAGCTGTGGAGGGGCGAACTATGGCTACACCTTC. Its translation: CASCGGANYGYTF.

The chain joins TRBV20-1 to TRBJ1-2; TRBD1 might be the D (6 bases). CDR1 and CDR2 (germline): DFQATT, SNEGSKA (reference sequence). The CDR3 sequence is 11 residues long. Trimming took 4 bases from V and 3 from J, leaving 6 bases between them. The chain's CDR3 is CSAKGDYGYTF. DNA of the CDR3: TGCAGTGCTAAGGGGGACTATGGCTACACCTTC.

The chain carries TRBV7-3 and TRBJ2-2, with a weak D call TRBD2 (5 bases). Between the trimmed V and J ends, which lost 6 bases and 6 bases, there was a span of 11 bases. CDR3 length: 13 amino acids. Germline V gives CDR1 SGHTA, CDR2 FQGTGA. The CDR3 DNA reads TGTGCCAGCAGTCCCACTAGGGCCGGGGAGCTGTTTTTT. Its translation is CASSPTRAGELFF.